This is a list of T cell receptor beta chains from one sample in a study of T-cell memory formation after mild COVID-19. TCRdb itself ran the 5' RACE reads through MiXCR, one entry per CDR3 protein. The sample includes a few hundred thousand distinct CDR3 sequences, less than 20% seen only once; the top ten take around 21%. The sample was PBMCs or a T cell subset sorted from them (not recorded which). The receptors here all came from a man younger than 35 who had mild COVID-19 (a few samples of this study predate the infection). Cell type and time point are not known. CDR3s include the opening cysteine and the closing phenylalanine or tryptophan. The D gene is left open where the match is weak. Size is stated for part of the rows, as once, few or many counts, or as a class when the clone is expanded.

v_call,d_call,clone_size,j_call,cdr3_nt,cdr3_aa
TRBV15,TRBD1,NA,TRBJ2-7,TGTGCCACCAGCAGTCTGGACAGGTCCTACTCCTACGAGCAGTACTTC,CATSSLDRSYSYEQYF
TRBV7-2,NA,NA,TRBJ1-4,TGTGCCAGCAGCTTAAACCCCCCGACATTGGGTACTGAAAAACTGTTTTTT,CASSLNPPTLGTEKLFF
TRBV9,NA,NA,TRBJ2-5,TGTGCCAGCAGCGCCCACGGGACCCAGTACTTC,CASSAHGTQYF
TRBV12-3/TRBV12-4,NA,few,TRBJ2-3,TGTGCCAGCAGTTTACCAGAAACCCCAGATACGCAGTATTTT,CASSLPETPDTQYF
TRBV18,NA,NA,TRBJ2-5,TGTGCCAGCTCACCAGTCTTGGTGGAAAAAGAGACCCAGTACTTC,CASSPVLVEKETQYF
TRBV4-2,NA,few,TRBJ2-7,TGTGCCACCTCGACAGGAAGCTCCTACGAGCAGTACTTC,CATSTGSSYEQYF
TRBV12-3/TRBV12-4,NA,NA,TRBJ1-6,TGTGCCAGCAGTACCCCGGGGCCTGAACTCCACTTT,CASSTPGPELHF
TRBV7-9,TRBD1,few,TRBJ2-1,TGTGCCAGCAGCCCTACGAGCCGGGACAGGCGTTACAATGAGCAGTTCTTC,CASSPTSRDRRYNEQFF
TRBV20-1,TRBD2,NA,TRBJ2-5,TGCAGTGTTTCCGTAGCGGGGGGTTTAATAGAGACCCAGTACTTC,CSVSVAGGLIETQYF
TRBV5-5,NA,NA,TRBJ2-5,TGTGCCAGCAGCCGATGGGGGGTCGCGGAGACCCAGTACTTC,CASSRWGVAETQYF
TRBV30,NA,few,TRBJ2-1,TGTGCCTGGAGGAGCCAGGGTGGCGGGAATGAGCAGTTCTTC,CAWRSQGGGNEQFF
TRBV12-3/TRBV12-4,NA,many,TRBJ2-3,TGTGCCAGCAGGCAGACAGATACGCAGTATTTT,CASRQTDTQYF
TRBV9,TRBD2,NA,TRBJ2-3,TGTGCCAGCAGCCCCCGTCCCGATAGCGGGGGCACAGATACGCAGTATTTT,CASSPRPDSGGTDTQYF
TRBV29-1,TRBD2,NA,TRBJ2-3,TGCAGCGTTGCCGGGGGGGGCCAGGGTATAGATACGCAGTATTTT,CSVAGGGQGIDTQYF
TRBV6-5,TRBD2,NA,TRBJ2-7,TGTGCCAGCAGTTCCAGACTGGCGGGGGGCTACGAGCAGTACTTC,CASSSRLAGGYEQYF
TRBV7-2,NA,few,TRBJ1-1,TGTGCCAGCAGCTTAATGGGCCAGCCCGGGACTGAAGCTTTCTTT,CASSLMGQPGTEAFF
TRBV11-2,NA,NA,TRBJ1-2,TGTGCCAGCAGGTTTTTACAGGGAAACTATGGCTACACCTTC,CASRFLQGNYGYTF
TRBV5-1,NA,NA,TRBJ2-1,TGCGCCAGCAGCTTGGTAGAATCCGGGGTGGATGAGCAGTTCTTC,CASSLVESGVDEQFF
TRBV19,NA,NA,TRBJ2-2,TGTGCCAGCGGGGTAGGGGCCTTGAACACCGGGGAGCTGTTTTTT,CASGVGALNTGELFF
TRBV6-2/TRBV6-3,TRBD1,NA,TRBJ2-5,TGTGCCAGCACCTGGACAGGGGAGACCCAGTACTTC,CASTWTGETQYF
TRBV3-1,NA,few,TRBJ1-1,TGTGCCAGCAGCCATGAGGGACGGCCGGGCACTGAAGCTTTCTTT,CASSHEGRPGTEAFF
TRBV7-3,NA,few,TRBJ2-2,TGTGCCAGCAGCCAGGGGGGGTTTGGCACCGGGGAGCTGTTTTTT,CASSQGGFGTGELFF
TRBV7-9,NA,few,TRBJ2-1,TGTGCCAGCAGCTTAGTGTCGACAGCCTCCTACAATGAGCAGTTCTTC,CASSLVSTASYNEQFF
TRBV28,NA,NA,TRBJ2-2,TGTGCCAGCAGTTTATTAGACACCGGGGAGCTGTTTTTT,CASSLLDTGELFF
TRBV23-1,NA,NA,TRBJ2-1,TGCGCCAGCAACCCAAGGTTCAGGGTCTCCTACAATGAGCAGTTCTTC,CASNPRFRVSYNEQFF
TRBV6-2/TRBV6-3,NA,NA,TRBJ1-2,TGTGCCAGCAGGGGAGAGTCTGGCTATGGCTACACCTTC,CASRGESGYGYTF
TRBV6-2/TRBV6-3,NA,few,TRBJ2-7,TGTGCCAGCAGTTACGGTGCCAGATCCTACGAGCAGTACTTC,CASSYGARSYEQYF
TRBV27,TRBD2,NA,TRBJ2-5,TGTGCCAGCATCCCAAACGGGGGGGATGGGACCCAGTACTTC,CASIPNGGDGTQYF
TRBV7-2,NA,NA,TRBJ1-2,TGTGCCAGCACTAGGACTACCTATGGCTACACCTTC,CASTRTTYGYTF
TRBV4-1,NA,few,TRBJ1-2,TGCGCCAGCAGCCAAGCGGGCAGGGGTAACTATGGCTACACCTTC,CASSQAGRGNYGYTF
TRBV20-1,NA,few,TRBJ2-2,TGCAGTGCCGGGACCGTGAACACCGGGGAGCTGTTTTTT,CSAGTVNTGELFF
TRBV7-2,NA,many,TRBJ2-5,TGTGCCAGCAGCCGCCCGGGGGAGACCCAGTACTTC,CASSRPGETQYF
TRBV7-2,NA,few,TRBJ1-6,TGTGCCAGCAGCTTAGGCATAACGGGACCCCTCCACTTT,CASSLGITGPLHF
TRBV7-9,TRBD2,NA,TRBJ2-7,TGTGCCAGCAGCTTAGGGACTAGCCACAAAGACGAGCAGTACTTC,CASSLGTSHKDEQYF
TRBV5-1,NA,NA,TRBJ2-5,TGCGCCAGCAGCTCTAACTCGGACCAAGAGACCCAGTACTTC,CASSSNSDQETQYF
TRBV2,NA,NA,TRBJ1-4,TGTGCCAGCAGATACGAACTTAATGAAAAACTGTTTTTT,CASRYELNEKLFF
TRBV19,NA,few,TRBJ1-1,TGTGCCAGTAGTATTGGGAACACTGAAGCTTTCTTT,CASSIGNTEAFF
TRBV19,NA,few,TRBJ1-1,TGTGCCAGTAGCCTGCCGAGGACAATACCGAACACTGAAGCTTTCTTT,CASSLPRTIPNTEAFF
TRBV5-8,NA,NA,TRBJ2-3,TGTGCCAGCAGCAAGATGTCAGGGGCAGATACGCAGTATTTT,CASSKMSGADTQYF
TRBV5-1,NA,few,TRBJ1-1,TGCGCCAGCAGCGGGGTGCCAGGGGAAGCTTTCTTT,CASSGVPGEAFF
TRBV18,TRBD2,NA,TRBJ2-7,TGTGCCAGCTCACCAAGTAGTAGCGGGGTCTACGAGCAGTACTTC,CASSPSSSGVYEQYF
TRBV4-2,NA,many,TRBJ2-2,TGTGCCAGCAGCCAAGAGCTAGCAGCCGGGGAGCTGTTTTTT,CASSQELAAGELFF
TRBV4-1,TRBD2,once,TRBJ2-7,TGCGCCAGCACCGCCGCCGCGACTAGCGGGGGGCCGACCTACGAGCAGTACTTC,CASTAAATSGGPTYEQYF
TRBV5-1,NA,few,TRBJ1-1,TGCGCCAGCAGCTTGGGTGCGGCCCCGGGGCAAGCTTTCTTT,CASSLGAAPGQAFF
TRBV10-3,NA,NA,TRBJ1-6,TGTGCCATCGGGATGGATGAGGGTTCACCCCTCCACTTT,CAIGMDEGSPLHF
TRBV29-1,NA,NA,TRBJ2-3,TGCAGCGTTGAAAGCACAGATACGCAGTATTTT,CSVESTDTQYF
TRBV7-3,NA,NA,TRBJ2-5,TGTGCCAGCAGCTTAGAGGAGCAAGAGACCCAGTACTTC,CASSLEEQETQYF
TRBV6-5,NA,many,TRBJ2-1,TGTGCCAGCAGGGGGACTGCTAATGAGCAGTTCTTC,CASRGTANEQFF
TRBV7-3,NA,NA,TRBJ2-4,TGTGCCAGCAGTTTGGGGTCCGAAAACATTCAGTACTTC,CASSLGSENIQYF
TRBV14,NA,few,TRBJ2-1,TGTGCCAGCAGCCAAGCCCGGGACTGGGGATACAATGAGCAGTTCTTC,CASSQARDWGYNEQFF
TRBV7-3,NA,many,TRBJ2-5,TGTGCCAGCAGTCCCGGACTTTTGGAGACCCAGTACTTC,CASSPGLLETQYF
TRBV6-4,NA,NA,TRBJ1-5,TGTGCCACCTCCACGGTGGGTTCTGGCAATCAGCCCCAGCATTTT,CATSTVGSGNQPQHF
TRBV7-6,TRBD1,few,TRBJ2-7,TGTGCCAGCAGCTTTCAGGACAGGAGGTCCGAGCAGTACTTC,CASSFQDRRSEQYF
TRBV7-8,NA,NA,TRBJ2-1,TGTGCCAGCAGGCTGCAAGCTGAGCAGTTCTTC,CASRLQAEQFF